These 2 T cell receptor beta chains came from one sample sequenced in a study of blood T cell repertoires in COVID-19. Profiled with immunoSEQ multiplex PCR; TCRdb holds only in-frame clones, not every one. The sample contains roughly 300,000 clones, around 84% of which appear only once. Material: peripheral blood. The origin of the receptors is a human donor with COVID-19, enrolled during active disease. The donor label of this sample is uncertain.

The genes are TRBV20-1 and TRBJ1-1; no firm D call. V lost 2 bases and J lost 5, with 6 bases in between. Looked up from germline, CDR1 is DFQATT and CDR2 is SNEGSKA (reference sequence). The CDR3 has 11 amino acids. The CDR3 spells CSARSVTEAFF. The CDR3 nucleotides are TGCAGTGCTAGATCCGTTACTGAAGCTTTCTTT.

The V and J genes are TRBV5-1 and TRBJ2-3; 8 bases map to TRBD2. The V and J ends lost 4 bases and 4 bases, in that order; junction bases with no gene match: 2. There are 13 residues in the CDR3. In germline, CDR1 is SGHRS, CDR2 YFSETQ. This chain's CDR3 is CASSPGGADTQYF. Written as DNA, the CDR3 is TGCGCCAGCAGCCCGGGGGGGGCAGATACGCAGTATTTT.